These 7 T cell receptor beta chains originate from one sample sequenced in a study of blood T cell repertoires in COVID-19. Sequencing was performed with immunoSEQ multiplex PCR; in TCRdb, only in-frame clones are kept and a portion is missing. This table has around 97,000 clones, approximately 82% appearing once. The sequencing input was peripheral blood. All receptors come from a man aged 70 or older with acute or convalescent COVID-19.

The CDR3 spells CASSPQGSTDTQYF. In DNA, the CDR3 is TGTGCCAGCTCGCCTCAGGGGAGCACAGATACGCAGTATTTT. The rearrangement uses TRBV18 and TRBJ2-3; TRBD1 is a possible D gene (6 bases). V lost 6 bases to trimming and J lost 0 bases, with 10 bases between them. The CDR3 covers 14 residues. Germline V lookup: CDR1 KGHSH, CDR2 LQKENI. Drawing the rest from reference TRBV18 and TRBJ2-3, the complete variable domain is NAGVMQNPRHLVRRRGQEARLRCSPMKGHSHVYWYRQLPEEGLKFMVYLQKENIIDESGMPKERFSAEFPKEGPSILRIQQVVRGDSAAYFCASSPQGSTDTQYFGPGTRLTVL.

The chain joins TRBV9 to TRBJ1-2; D may be TRBD1 (6 bases). V was trimmed by 3 bases and J by 4 bases, leaving 16 bases between them. CDR3 size: 15 residues. Germline CDR1 reads SGDLS; CDR2 reads YYNGEE. CDR3 region: CASSDNRENPYGYTF. Written as DNA, the CDR3 is TGTGCCAGCAGCGATAACAGGGAAAACCCCTATGGCTACACCTTC.

The chain recombines TRBV19 with TRBJ1-2; no reliable D call. Germline lookup yields CDR1 LNHDA and CDR2 SQIVND (reference sequence). This CDR3 spans 14 amino acids. The germline V and J ends were trimmed by 7 bases and 4 bases, with 16 bases remaining between them. This CDR3 reads CASTVRAEVYGYTF. The CDR3 DNA is TGTGCCAGTACTGTGCGGGCGGAGGTCTATGGCTACACCTTC. The full variable domain, completed using reference TRBV19 and TRBJ1-2, is DGGITQSPKYLFRKEGQNVTLSCEQNLNHDAMYWYRQDPGQGLRLIYYSQIVNDFQKGDIAEGYSVSREKKESFPLTVTSAQKNPTAFYLCASTVRAEVYGYTFGSGTRLTVV.

The count of this clone is one. V is TRBV19 and J is TRBJ2-7, with 15 bases identical to TRBD2. V trimming: 5 bases; J trimming: 5 bases; junction bases outside the gene matches: 7. The CDR3 is 16 residues long. From germline, CDR1 is LNHDA and CDR2 SQIVND (reference sequence). The CDR3 spells CASSFRTSGRADEQYF. CDR3 in DNA: TGTGCCAGTAGTTTCCGGACTAGCGGGAGGGCCGACGAGCAGTACTTC.

The rearrangement links TRBV7-2 to TRBJ2-1, with 12 bases identical to TRBD2. The germline gives CDR1 SGHTA, CDR2 FQGNSA. The trim removed 5 bases at V and 7 bases at J, leaving 6 bases unmatched. The CDR3 has 15 residues. CDR3 loop: CASSPTSGSRNEQFF. For the CDR3, the DNA is TGTGCCAGCAGCCCGACTAGCGGGAGTAGGAATGAGCAGTTCTTC.

The V and J genes are TRBV7-2 and TRBJ2-3; D possibly corresponds to TRBD2 (5 bases). CDR3 size: 14 residues. Trimming stripped 3 bases from V and 4 bases from J, with 11 bases between. The V gene's germline CDR1 is SGHTA and CDR2 FQGNSA. The CDR3 DNA sequence: TGTGCCAGCAGCTTTCGCGGGTTCGCAGATACGCAGTATTTT. Its translation is CASSFRGFADTQYF.

The chain uses TRBV29-1 and TRBJ1-1; D may be TRBD1 (5 bases). Trimming took off 4 bases at V and 0 bases at J, with 9 bases between the two ends. CDR3 length: 13 amino acids. Looked up from germline, CDR1 is SQVTM and CDR2 is ANQGSEA. The CDR3 sequence is CSVAAGLNTEAFF. In nucleotides, the CDR3 is TGCAGCGTTGCGGCGGGACTGAACACTGAAGCTTTCTTT. Full variable domain (outside the CDR3, taken from reference TRBV29-1 and TRBJ1-1): SAVISQKPSRDICQRGTSLTIQCQVDSQVTMMFWYRQQPGQSLTLIATANQGSEATYESGFVIDKFPISRPNLTFSTLTVSNMSPEDSSIYLCSVAAGLNTEAFFGQGTRLTVV.